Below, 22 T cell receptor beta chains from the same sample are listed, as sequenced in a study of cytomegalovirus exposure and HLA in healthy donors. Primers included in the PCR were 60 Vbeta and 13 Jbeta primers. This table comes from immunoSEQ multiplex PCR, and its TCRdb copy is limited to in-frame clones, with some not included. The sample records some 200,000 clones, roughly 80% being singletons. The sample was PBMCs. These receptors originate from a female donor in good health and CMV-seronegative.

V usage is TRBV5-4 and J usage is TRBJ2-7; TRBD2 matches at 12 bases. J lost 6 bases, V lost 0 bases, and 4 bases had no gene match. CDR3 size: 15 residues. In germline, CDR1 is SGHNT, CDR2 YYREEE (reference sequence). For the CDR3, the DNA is TGTGCCAGCAGCTTGGAGACTAGCGGGAGATCCGAGCAGTACTTC. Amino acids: CASSLETSGRSEQYF.

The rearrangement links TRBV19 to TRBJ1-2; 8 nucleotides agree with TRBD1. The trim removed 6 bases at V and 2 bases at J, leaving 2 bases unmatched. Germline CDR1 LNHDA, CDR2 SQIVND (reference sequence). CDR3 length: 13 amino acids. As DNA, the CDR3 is TGTGCCAGTAGCTGGACAGGGAACTATGGCTACACCTTC. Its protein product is CASSWTGNYGYTF.

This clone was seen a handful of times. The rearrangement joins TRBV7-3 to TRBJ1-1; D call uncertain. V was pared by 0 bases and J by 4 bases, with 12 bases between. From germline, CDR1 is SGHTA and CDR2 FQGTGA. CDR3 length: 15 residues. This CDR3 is CASSLTGLEGTEAFF. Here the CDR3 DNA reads TGTGCCAGCAGCTTAACCGGGCTGGAGGGCACTGAAGCTTTCTTT.

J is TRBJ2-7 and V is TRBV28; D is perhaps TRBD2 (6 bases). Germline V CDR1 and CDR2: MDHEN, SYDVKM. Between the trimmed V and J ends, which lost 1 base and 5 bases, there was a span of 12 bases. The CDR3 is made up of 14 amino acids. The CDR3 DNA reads TGTGCCAGCAGTTTATTAGGGGCGGGAAACGAGCAGTACTTC. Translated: CASSLLGAGNEQYF.

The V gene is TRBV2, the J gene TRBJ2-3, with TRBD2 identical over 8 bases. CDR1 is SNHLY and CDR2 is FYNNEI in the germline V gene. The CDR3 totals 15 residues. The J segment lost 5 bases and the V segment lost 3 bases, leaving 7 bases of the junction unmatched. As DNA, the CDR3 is TGTGCCAGCAGTGAGAACGGCCTAGCGGGAGATACGCAGTATTTT. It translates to CASSENGLAGDTQYF.

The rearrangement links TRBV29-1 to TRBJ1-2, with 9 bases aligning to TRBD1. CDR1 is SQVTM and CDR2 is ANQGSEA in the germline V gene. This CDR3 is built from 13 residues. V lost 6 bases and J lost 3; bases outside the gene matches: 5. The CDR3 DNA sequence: TGCAGCGTAGGACAGGGGATGGACTATGGCTACACCTTC. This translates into CSVGQGMDYGYTF.

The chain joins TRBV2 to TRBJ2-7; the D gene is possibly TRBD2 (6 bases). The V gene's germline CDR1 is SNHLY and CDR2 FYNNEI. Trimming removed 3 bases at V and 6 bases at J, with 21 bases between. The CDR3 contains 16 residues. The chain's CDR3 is CASSDGGMRVWAEQYF. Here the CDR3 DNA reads TGTGCCAGCAGTGACGGAGGGATGCGGGTGTGGGCCGAGCAGTACTTC. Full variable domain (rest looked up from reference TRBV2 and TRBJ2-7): EPEVTQTPSHQVTQMGQEVILRCVPISNHLYFYWYRQILGQKVEFLVSFYNNEISEKSEIFDDQFSVERPDGSNFTLKIRSTKLEDSAMYFCASSDGGMRVWAEQYFGPGTRLTVT.

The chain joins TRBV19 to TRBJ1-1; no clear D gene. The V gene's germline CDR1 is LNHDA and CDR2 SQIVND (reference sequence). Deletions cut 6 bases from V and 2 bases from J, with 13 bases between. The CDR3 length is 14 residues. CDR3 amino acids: CASRYEQLNTEAFF. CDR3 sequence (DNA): TGTGCCAGTAGGTATGAACAGCTCAACACTGAAGCTTTCTTT.

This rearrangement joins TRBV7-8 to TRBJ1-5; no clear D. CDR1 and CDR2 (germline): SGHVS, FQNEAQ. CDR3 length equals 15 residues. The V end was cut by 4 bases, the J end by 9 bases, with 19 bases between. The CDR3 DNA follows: TGTGCCAGCAGCTATATTAGCGACCCGGGTTGGCCCCAGCATTTT. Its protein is CASSYISDPGWPQHF.

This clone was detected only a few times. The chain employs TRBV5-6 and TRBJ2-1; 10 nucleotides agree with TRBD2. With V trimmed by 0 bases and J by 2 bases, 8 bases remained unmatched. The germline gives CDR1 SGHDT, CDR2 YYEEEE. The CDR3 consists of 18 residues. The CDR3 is CASSLGFSGRDPYNEQFF. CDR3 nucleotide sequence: TGTGCCAGCAGCTTGGGGTTCAGCGGGAGGGATCCCTACAATGAGCAGTTCTTC.

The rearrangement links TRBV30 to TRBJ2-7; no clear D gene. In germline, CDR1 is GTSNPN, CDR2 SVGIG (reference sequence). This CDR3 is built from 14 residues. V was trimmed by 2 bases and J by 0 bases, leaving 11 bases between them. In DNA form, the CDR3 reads TGTGCCTGGAGTCCAGGTTTAGGCTCCTACGAGCAGTACTTC. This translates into CAWSPGLGSYEQYF.

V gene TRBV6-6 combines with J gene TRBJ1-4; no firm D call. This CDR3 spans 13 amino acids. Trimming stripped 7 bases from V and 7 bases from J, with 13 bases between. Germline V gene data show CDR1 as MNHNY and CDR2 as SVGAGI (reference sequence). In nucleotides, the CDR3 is TGTGCCAGCACAATTAACCGGGGTGAAAAACTGTTTTTT. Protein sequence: CASTINRGEKLFF.

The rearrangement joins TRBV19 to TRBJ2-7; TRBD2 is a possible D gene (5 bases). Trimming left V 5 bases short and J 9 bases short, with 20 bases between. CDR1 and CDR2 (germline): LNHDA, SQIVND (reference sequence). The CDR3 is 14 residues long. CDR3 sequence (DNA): TGTGCCAGTAGTCCCCAGGTGTACAGAGGAGGGCAGTACTTC. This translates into CASSPQVYRGGQYF.

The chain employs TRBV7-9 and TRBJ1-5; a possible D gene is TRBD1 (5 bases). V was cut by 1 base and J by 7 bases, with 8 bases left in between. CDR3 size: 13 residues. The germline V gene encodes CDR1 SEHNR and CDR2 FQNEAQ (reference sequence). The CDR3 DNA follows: TGTGCCAGCAGCTTAGAGGGGAAACAGCCCCAGCATTTT. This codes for CASSLEGKQPQHF. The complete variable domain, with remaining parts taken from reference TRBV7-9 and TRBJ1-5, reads DTGVSQNPRHKITKRGQNVTFRCDPISEHNRLYWYRQTLGQGPEFLTYFQNEAQLEKSRLLSDRFSAERPKGSFSTLEIQRTEQGDSAMYLCASSLEGKQPQHFGDGTRLSIL.

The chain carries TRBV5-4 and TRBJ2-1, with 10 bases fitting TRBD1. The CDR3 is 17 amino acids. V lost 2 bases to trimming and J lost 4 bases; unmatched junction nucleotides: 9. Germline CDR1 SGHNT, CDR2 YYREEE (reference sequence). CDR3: CASSFPGQGTFYNEQFF. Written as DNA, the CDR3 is TGTGCCAGCAGCTTCCCGGGACAGGGGACATTTTACAATGAGCAGTTCTTC.

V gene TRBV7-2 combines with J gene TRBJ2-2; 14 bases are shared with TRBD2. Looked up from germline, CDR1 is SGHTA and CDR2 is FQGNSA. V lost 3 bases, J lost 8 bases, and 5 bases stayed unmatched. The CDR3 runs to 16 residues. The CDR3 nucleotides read TGTGCCAGCAGCTTGGCGACTAGCGGGGGGGTTGGGGAGCTGTTTTTT. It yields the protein CASSLATSGGVGELFF.

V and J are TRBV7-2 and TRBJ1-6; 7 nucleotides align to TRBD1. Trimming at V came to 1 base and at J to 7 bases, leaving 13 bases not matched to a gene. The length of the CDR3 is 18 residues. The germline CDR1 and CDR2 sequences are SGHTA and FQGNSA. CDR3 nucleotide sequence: TGTGCCAGCAGCTTAGTGGGTCTGCGGGGACAGATGAATTCACCCCTCCACTTT. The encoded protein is CASSLVGLRGQMNSPLHF.

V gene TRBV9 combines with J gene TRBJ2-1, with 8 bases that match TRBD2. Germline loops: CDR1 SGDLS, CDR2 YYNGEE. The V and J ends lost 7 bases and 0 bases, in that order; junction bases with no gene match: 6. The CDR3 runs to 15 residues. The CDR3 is CASSLSGSSYNEQFF. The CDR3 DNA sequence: TGTGCCAGCTCCTTAAGCGGGAGCTCCTACAATGAGCAGTTCTTC.

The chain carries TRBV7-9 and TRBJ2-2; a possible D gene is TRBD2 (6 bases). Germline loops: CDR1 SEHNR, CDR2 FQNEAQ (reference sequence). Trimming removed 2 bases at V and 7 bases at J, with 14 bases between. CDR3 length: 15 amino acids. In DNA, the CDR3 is TGTGCCAGCAGCTTATATTGGGACTCGAACGGGGAGCTGTTTTTT. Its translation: CASSLYWDSNGELFF.

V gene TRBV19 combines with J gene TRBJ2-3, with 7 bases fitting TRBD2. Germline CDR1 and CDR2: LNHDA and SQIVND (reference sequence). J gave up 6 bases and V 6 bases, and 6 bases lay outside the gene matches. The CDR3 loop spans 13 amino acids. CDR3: CASRLRAGDTQYF. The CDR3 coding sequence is TGTGCCAGTAGGCTGCGAGCGGGGGATACGCAGTATTTT. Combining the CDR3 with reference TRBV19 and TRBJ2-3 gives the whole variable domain DGGITQSPKYLFRKEGQNVTLSCEQNLNHDAMYWYRQDPGQGLRLIYYSQIVNDFQKGDIAEGYSVSREKKESFPLTVTSAQKNPTAFYLCASRLRAGDTQYFGPGTRLTVL.

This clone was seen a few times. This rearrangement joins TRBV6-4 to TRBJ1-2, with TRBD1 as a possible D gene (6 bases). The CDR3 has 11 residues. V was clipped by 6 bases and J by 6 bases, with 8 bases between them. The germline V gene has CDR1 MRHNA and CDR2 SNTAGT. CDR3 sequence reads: CASRHRDGYTF. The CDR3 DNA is TGTGCCAGCAGACACAGGGATGGCTACACCTTC.

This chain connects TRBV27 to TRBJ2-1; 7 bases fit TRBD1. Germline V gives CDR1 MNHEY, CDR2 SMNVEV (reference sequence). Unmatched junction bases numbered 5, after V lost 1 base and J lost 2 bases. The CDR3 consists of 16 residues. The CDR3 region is CASSLYGRGTYNEQFF. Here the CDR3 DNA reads TGTGCCAGCAGTTTATATGGCAGGGGGACCTACAATGAGCAGTTCTTC.